What follows is one T cell receptor beta chain and its context. Authors' processing steps: For nucleated cells, counts were estimated from reference gene primer amplification. Only in-frame clones appear in the TCRdb table, and some are missing; sequencing was by immunoSEQ multiplex PCR. V and J calls and clone size are given by that table; D and trimming were obtained from the DNA. The table includes some 250,000 clones, 70% to 85% detected once. This sample is part of a study of blood T cell repertoires in COVID-19. The overall study: PBMCs, B-cell-depleted T cells, or T cells were the source of the cDNA or gDNA that made up the material.

Germline V lookup: CDR1 SEHNR, CDR2 FQNEAQ (reference sequence). The CDR3 spans 13 residues. V lost 3 bases and J 10 bases, leaving 10 bases between the germline ends. This receptor was obtained from a woman of 80 years or more with acute or convalescent COVID-19. The chain links TRBV7-9 to TRBJ1-6, with D perhaps matching TRBD1 (6 bases). The sequenced sample consisted of peripheral blood. CDR3 loop: CASSLDRISPLHF. The CDR3 DNA sequence: TGTGCCAGCAGCTTGGACAGAATCTCACCCCTCCACTTT.